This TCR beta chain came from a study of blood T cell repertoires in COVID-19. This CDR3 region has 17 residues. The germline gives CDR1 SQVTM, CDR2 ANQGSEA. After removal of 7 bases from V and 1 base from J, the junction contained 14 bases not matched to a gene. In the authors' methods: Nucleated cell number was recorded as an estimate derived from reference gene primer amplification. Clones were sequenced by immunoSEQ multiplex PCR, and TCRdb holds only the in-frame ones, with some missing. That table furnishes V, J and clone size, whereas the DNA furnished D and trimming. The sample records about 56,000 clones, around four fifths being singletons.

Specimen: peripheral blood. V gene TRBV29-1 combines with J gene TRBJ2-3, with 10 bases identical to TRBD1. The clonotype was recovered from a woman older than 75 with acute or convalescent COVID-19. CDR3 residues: CSARTGGVGEGTDTQYF. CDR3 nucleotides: TGCAGCGCCAGGACAGGGGGTGTCGGCGAGGGCACAGATACGCAGTATTTT.